These T cell receptor beta chains were read from a single sample in a study of T cell repertoires in cytomegalovirus infection. TCRdb called the reads again in MiXCR, with one record for every CDR3 protein. The sample lists almost 300,000 distinct CDR3 sequences; roughly 9.3% were seen once. Sequenced sample: PBMCs. These TCRs come from a human donor in good health (CMV status not recorded). Some clones in this sample may be carry-over from other donors' samples. Both conserved end residues are part of each CDR3. The order of the fields is clone size, V gene, D gene, J gene, CDR3 protein, CDR3 DNA. The D gene is left open where the match is weak. Not all rows give a size; the values are once, few, many and, for expanded clones, a class.

many,TRBV14,.,TRBJ2-3,CASSQDLRDTQYF,TGTGCCAGCAGCCAAGATCTTAGGGATACGCAGTATTTT
few,TRBV5-6,TRBD1,TRBJ1-2,CASSPKDREPYGYTF,TGTGCCAGCAGCCCCAAGGACAGGGAGCCCTATGGCTACACCTTC
many,TRBV20-1,.,TRBJ2-5,CSARDPGEETQYF,TGCAGTGCTAGAGATCCTGGGGAAGAGACCCAGTACTTC
.,TRBV5-1,.,TRBJ2-1,CASSFLRPAYNEQFF,TGCGCCAGCAGCTTCCTCCGGCCGGCTTACAATGAGCAGTTCTTC
.,TRBV9,.,TRBJ2-6,CASSDPRGSLTPGGVLTF,TGTGCCAGCAGCGACCCCAGGGGATCGCTAACCCCAGGTGGCGTCCTGACTTTC
many,TRBV10-3,.,TRBJ2-7,CAINGPHGYEQYF,TGTGCCATCAATGGCCCCCACGGGTACGAGCAGTACTTC
many,TRBV28,.,TRBJ2-1,CASTQVGRGLSYNEQFF,TGTGCCAGCACCCAGGTGGGTCGGGGCCTCTCCTACAATGAGCAGTTCTTC
many,TRBV7-2,TRBD1,TRBJ2-5,CASSLSGGGVETQYF,TGTGCCAGCAGCTTATCAGGGGGCGGGGTAGAGACCCAGTACTTC
many,TRBV7-2,TRBD2,TRBJ2-5,CASSHYFGTSKETQYF,TGTGCCAGCAGCCACTATTTCGGGACTAGCAAAGAGACCCAGTACTTC
many,TRBV14,.,TRBJ2-2,CASSPKQYGELFF,TGTGCCAGCAGCCCAAAACAGTACGGGGAGCTGTTTTTT
.,TRBV6-4,TRBD2,TRBJ2-2,CASSDSGGWTGELFF,TGTGCCAGCAGTGACTCGGGGGGGTGGACCGGGGAGCTGTTTTTT
many,TRBV7-9,TRBD1,TRBJ2-7,CASSFSGTGGLSYEQYF,TGTGCCAGCAGCTTTTCTGGGACAGGGGGCCTCTCCTACGAGCAGTACTTC
many,TRBV10-3,.,TRBJ2-1,CAISYSPVYNEQFF,TGTGCCATCAGTTACTCCCCCGTCTACAATGAGCAGTTCTTC
many,TRBV28,TRBD1,TRBJ1-5,CASSPPTGSRNQPQHF,TGTGCCAGCAGTCCCCCGACAGGGTCCCGCAATCAGCCCCAGCATTTT
many,TRBV24-1,.,TRBJ2-1,CATSPPFQGVNEQFF,TGTGCCACCAGTCCCCCGTTCCAGGGAGTCAATGAGCAGTTCTTC
once,TRBV28,TRBD2,TRBJ2-1,CASSFPASGGSSYNEQFF,TGTGCCAGCAGTTTCCCGGCTAGCGGGGGGAGCTCCTACAATGAGCAGTTCTTC
many,TRBV20-1,.,TRBJ2-1,CSARENRPTVLDEQFF,TGCAGTGCTAGAGAAAATCGGCCGACCGTATTGGATGAGCAGTTCTTC
few,TRBV20-1,TRBD1,TRBJ1-1,CSADTGTGVTEAFF,TGCAGTGCTGATACCGGGACAGGGGTAACTGAAGCTTTCTTT
few,TRBV20-1,TRBD1,TRBJ1-6,CSAIGQGGNSPLHF,TGCAGTGCTATCGGACAGGGAGGTAATTCACCCCTCCACTTT
few,TRBV20-1,.,TRBJ2-7,CSARDRVLGLGSSYEQYF,TGCAGTGCTAGAGATCGGGTGTTAGGACTGGGGAGCTCCTACGAGCAGTACTTC
many,TRBV19,TRBD1,TRBJ2-1,CASSITGAASSYNEQFF,TGTGCCAGTAGTATTACAGGGGCGGCAAGCTCCTACAATGAGCAGTTCTTC
many,TRBV6-2/TRBV6-3,.,TRBJ2-5,CASSGQSGGWATQYF,TGTGCCAGCAGTGGACAGTCTGGAGGGTGGGCGACCCAGTACTTC
.,TRBV28,.,TRBJ1-2,CASSLADRPNYGYTF,TGTGCCAGCAGTTTAGCCGACAGGCCTAACTATGGCTACACCTTC
many,TRBV7-9,.,TRBJ1-2,CASSPGGAWRLGYTF,TGTGCCAGCAGCCCAGGCGGCGCTTGGCGTTTGGGCTACACCTTC
few,TRBV29-1,.,TRBJ1-1,CSVSGGMGTEAFF,TGCAGCGTCTCCGGGGGCATGGGCACTGAAGCTTTCTTT
many,TRBV15,.,TRBJ2-3,CATSRGDTQYF,TGTGCCACCAGCAGAGGGGATACGCAGTATTTT
many,TRBV5-4,TRBD1,TRBJ1-2,CASSATGEPYGYTF,TGTGCCAGCAGCGCGACAGGGGAACCCTATGGCTACACCTTC
many,TRBV12-5,TRBD2,TRBJ2-1,CASSPPGLAGWGEQFF,TGTGCTAGTAGCCCCCCGGGACTAGCGGGATGGGGTGAGCAGTTCTTC
.,TRBV29-1,.,TRBJ2-7,CSVGPGEAYEQYF,TGCAGCGTTGGGCCAGGGGAGGCCTACGAGCAGTACTTC
few,TRBV7-9,TRBD1,TRBJ2-2,CASSPGQVTGELFF,TGTGCCAGCAGCCCGGGACAGGTCACCGGGGAGCTGTTTTTT
many,TRBV7-2,TRBD1,TRBJ1-2,CASSATGGGYTF,TGTGCCAGCAGCGCCACAGGGGGCGGCTACACCTTC
.,TRBV4-1,.,TRBJ2-1,CASSQGPGDNEQFF,TGCGCCAGCAGCCAAGGCCCAGGGGACAATGAGCAGTTCTTC
few,TRBV20-1,.,TRBJ2-7,CSARNSDVYEQYF,TGCAGTGCTAGGAACAGTGATGTCTACGAGCAGTACTTC
few,TRBV20-1,.,TRBJ2-5,CSANGDYQETQYF,TGCAGTGCTAATGGGGACTACCAAGAGACCCAGTACTTC
many,TRBV6-2/TRBV6-3,.,TRBJ2-4,CASFGSSAKNIQYF,TGTGCCAGCTTTGGGTCCTCAGCCAAAAACATTCAGTACTTC
many,TRBV28,.,TRBJ2-1,CASSPPHGGGAYNEQFF,TGTGCCAGCAGTCCCCCCCATGGCGGGGGCGCCTACAATGAGCAGTTCTTC
many,TRBV19,.,TRBJ1-5,CASRIDRTNQPQHF,TGTGCCAGTAGGATTGACAGAACGAATCAGCCCCAGCATTTT
many,TRBV20-1,TRBD2,TRBJ2-1,CSAKLAGRVNEQFF,TGCAGTGCTAAACTAGCGGGGAGGGTAAATGAGCAGTTCTTC
.,TRBV29-1,.,TRBJ2-3,CSVPTPRGPTDTQYF,TGCAGCGTCCCGACCCCCAGGGGCCCCACAGATACGCAGTATTTT
many,TRBV29-1,.,TRBJ2-3,CSALLASDTQYF,TGCAGCGCCCTTTTGGCTTCAGATACGCAGTATTTT
many,TRBV12-3/TRBV12-4,.,TRBJ2-2,CASSLGSGNTGELFF,TGTGCCAGCAGTCTAGGGTCGGGCAACACCGGGGAGCTGTTTTTT
few,TRBV29-1,.,TRBJ2-3,CSVFSPDTQYF,TGCAGCGTTTTTAGCCCAGATACGCAGTATTTT
many,TRBV20-1,TRBD2,TRBJ2-5,CSALRGGGRETQYF,TGCAGTGCTCTCCGGGGCGGGGGGCGTGAGACCCAGTACTTC
many,TRBV7-3,.,TRBJ2-6,CASSLIAGYSLSGANVLTF,TGTGCCAGCAGCTTAATTGCAGGGTACTCCCTCTCTGGGGCCAACGTCCTGACTTTC
.,TRBV7-9,.,TRBJ1-2,CASSLAEIDGYTF,TGTGCCAGCAGCTTAGCGGAGATCGACGGCTACACCTTC
many,TRBV6-4,TRBD2,TRBJ2-5,CASSDTGGPGETQYF,TGTGCCAGCAGTGATACGGGGGGGCCGGGTGAGACCCAGTACTTC